The clone carrying this TCR beta chain came up many times. The data originate from a study of liver allograft versus peripheral blood T cells. About the study: Repertoires of T cell receptors in transplanted livers were compared with recipients' peripheral blood repertoires.

MiXCR, run by TCRdb on the reads, gives a single entry per CDR3 protein. Of 13,000 or so distinct CDR3 sequences listed, approximately 17% were seen once; the top ten hold around 14%. The receptor's source is a human patient who had a liver transplant. Some T cells could come from the graft donor.

Written as DNA, the CDR3 is TGTGCCAGCAGTTTCGGGGCGTCCTATAATTCACCCCTCCACTTT. This codes for CASSFGASYNSPLHF. V is TRBV12-3 or TRBV12-4 and J is TRBJ1-6, with D tentatively TRBD1 (5 bases). V lost 3 bases and J 1 base, leaving 7 bases between the germline ends. The CDR3 sequence is 15 residues long.